The 30 T cell receptor beta chains reported below all come from one sample, sequenced in a study of monozygotic twins with inflammatory bowel disease. TCRdb reanalyzed the 5' RACE reads, giving one entry per CDR3 protein sequence and no DNA. Recorded here are about 210,000 distinct CDR3 sequences; the top ten clones represent approximately 1.5%. The sequenced sample consisted of blood. The receptors stem from a human donor with ulcerative colitis or Crohn's disease, or a healthy co-twin of an affected twin (not recorded which).

This CDR3 reads CASVSLDRGRTGELFF. This rearrangement joins TRBV6-1 to TRBJ2-2; TCRdb names TRBD1, which stays unverified in the absence of DNA. The CDR3 runs 16 residues. Germline V lookup: CDR1 MNHNS, CDR2 SASEGT.

The chain links TRBV11-2 to TRBJ2-3. The CDR3 is 15 amino acids. Germline values: CDR1 SGHAT, CDR2 FQNNGV. Here the CDR3 reads CASSLVVGRADTQYF.

The chain couples TRBV5-6 to TRBJ2-2; TCRdb gives TRBD1 as the D gene, but with no DNA this cannot be confirmed. Per germline, CDR1 SGHDT and CDR2 YYEEEE. This CDR3 has 15 residues. The CDR3 here is CASSSGDRNTGELFF.

The rearrangement joins TRBV11-2 to TRBJ1-4; TCRdb reports TRBD1, a call that lacks DNA to check it against. The length of the CDR3 is 15 residues. Germline V gene data show CDR1 as SGHAT and CDR2 as FQNNGV. CDR3 sequence reads: CASSPSGGTNEKLFF.

The chain joins TRBV7-9 to TRBJ1-1. The CDR3 is 15 residues long. The V gene's germline CDR1 is SEHNR and CDR2 FQNEAQ (reference sequence). This chain's CDR3 is CASSLDNGVYTEAFF.

The rearrangement joins TRBV5-5 to TRBJ2-7. The CDR3 is made up of 13 amino acids. In germline, CDR1 is SGHKS, CDR2 YYEKEE (reference sequence). The CDR3: CASSLSQLYEQYF.

The CDR3 is CASSRGTGGGQPQHF. The chain employs TRBV4-1 and TRBJ1-5; absent DNA, TCRdb's TRBD1 call cannot be checked. The CDR3 covers 15 residues. Germline V CDR1 and CDR2: MGHRA, YSYEKL.

The rearrangement uses TRBV5-1 and TRBJ2-2; there is no DNA to check the TCRdb D call of TRBD1. In germline, CDR1 is SGHRS, CDR2 YFSETQ. The CDR3 is 14 amino acids. The chain's CDR3 is CASSGTGYTGELFF.

V is TRBV4-1 and J is TRBJ1-5; there is no DNA to check the TCRdb D call of TRBD1. Germline loops: CDR1 MGHRA, CDR2 YSYEKL. The CDR3 has 15 residues. The CDR3 loop is CASSQGARGNQPQHF.

V usage is TRBV20-1 and J usage is TRBJ1-5. This CDR3 region has 14 residues. Per germline, CDR1 DFQATT and CDR2 SNEGSKA (reference sequence). The CDR3 here is CSAYDWKSNQPQHF.

The rearrangement joins TRBV18 to TRBJ2-7. The CDR3 is made up of 12 amino acids. In germline, CDR1 is KGHSH, CDR2 LQKENI. The CDR3 loop reads CASSIDPYEQYF.

J is TRBJ2-2 and V is TRBV7-2; without DNA, the TCRdb call of TRBD2 cannot be checked. This CDR3 is 15 amino acids long. CDR1 is SGHTA and CDR2 is FQGNSA in the germline V gene. CDR3 residues: CASRKAGGNTGELFF.

The rearrangement links TRBV20-1 to TRBJ1-1. Germline CDR1 is DFQATT and CDR2 is SNEGSKA (reference sequence). CDR3 length: 15 amino acids. CDR3 sequence: CSASRNLAMNTEAFF.

The CDR3 sequence is CASSLELSGHTQYF. The rearrangement uses TRBV7-9 and TRBJ2-3; TCRdb gives TRBD2 as the D gene, but with no DNA this cannot be confirmed. The length of the CDR3 is 14 residues. Germline CDR1 reads SEHNR; CDR2 reads FQNEAQ (reference sequence).

This chain joins TRBV27 and TRBJ2-7; lacking DNA, the TRBD1 call made by TCRdb goes unchecked. This CDR3 region has 13 residues. CDR1 MNHEY and CDR2 SMNVEV come from the germline V gene (reference sequence). The CDR3 loop reads CASSPQGLGEQYF.

V usage is TRBV5-1 and J usage is TRBJ2-7; TCRdb returns TRBD2, unconfirmable since there is no DNA. The CDR3 runs 16 residues. Germline CDR1 is SGHRS and CDR2 is YFSETQ. The CDR3 spells CASSFDPGLRNYEQYF.

The J gene is TRBJ1-3, the V gene TRBV6-5. This CDR3 has 16 residues. Germline lookup yields CDR1 MNHEY and CDR2 SVGAGI. CDR3 protein: CASSYAPGTPGNTIYF.

The V gene is TRBV5-1, the J gene TRBJ2-1; TCRdb outputs TRBD2, but without DNA this stays unchecked. Per germline, CDR1 SGHRS and CDR2 YFSETQ. This CDR3 region has 16 residues. CDR3: CASGPSKGPVSNEQFF.

The chain is built from TRBV20-1 and TRBJ2-2; without DNA, the TCRdb call of TRBD1 cannot be checked. The CDR3 covers 12 residues. In germline, CDR1 is DFQATT, CDR2 SNEGSKA (reference sequence). CDR3 in amino acids: CSASPSAGELFF.

The V and J genes are TRBV6-6 and TRBJ1-5; TCRdb proposes TRBD1, but this gene call is untestable without DNA. CDR1 and CDR2 (germline): MNHNY, SVGAGI (reference sequence). This CDR3 is 14 amino acids long. CDR3 protein: CASHTGTGNQPQHF.

The rearrangement joins TRBV10-3 to TRBJ1-4. This CDR3 has 16 residues. CDR1 and CDR2 from the germline V gene are ENHRY and SYGVKD. The CDR3 reads CAISPQARATNEKLFF.

The J gene is TRBJ2-7, the V gene TRBV3-1. The CDR3 runs 12 residues. Germline lookup yields CDR1 LGHDT and CDR2 YNNKEL (reference sequence). The CDR3 sequence is CASSQDGYEQYF.

The chain recombines TRBV7-9 with TRBJ1-5; TCRdb picks TRBD1, but there is no DNA to check that call. The CDR3 runs 16 residues. Germline assignment: CDR1 SEHNR and CDR2 FQNEAQ (reference sequence). The CDR3 region is CASSSDRTYSNQPQHF. Together with reference TRBV7-9 and TRBJ1-5, the CDR3 gives the full variable domain: DTGVSQNPRHKITKRGQNVTFRCDPISEHNRLYWYRQTLGQGPEFLTYFQNEAQLEKSRLLSDRFSAERPKGSFSTLEIQRTEQGDSAMYLCASSSDRTYSNQPQHFGDGTRLSIL.

The rearrangement links TRBV7-3 to TRBJ2-6. The germline gives CDR1 SGHTA, CDR2 FQGTGA. The CDR3 is 14 residues long. The CDR3 reads CASSLFSGANVLTF.

V gene TRBV20-1 combines with J gene TRBJ2-3; as DNA is missing, the TRBD2 call by TCRdb cannot be tested. The CDR3 length is 16 residues. Germline V CDR1 and CDR2: DFQATT, SNEGSKA (reference sequence). CDR3 sequence reads: CSARGPSGVRADTQYF.

The chain recombines TRBV5-1 with TRBJ2-1; TCRdb indicates TRBD1, and absent DNA this call remains unverified. The CDR3 is 15 residues long. Germline values: CDR1 SGHRS, CDR2 YFSETQ. CDR3 in amino acids: CASSLGAGATNEQFF. The full variable domain, completed using reference TRBV5-1 and TRBJ2-1, is KAGVTQTPRYLIKTRGQQVTLSCSPISGHRSVSWYQQTPGQGLQFLFEYFSETQRNKGNFPGRFSGRQFSNSRSEMNVSTLELGDSALYLCASSLGAGATNEQFFGPGTRLTVL.

The chain links TRBV12-5 to TRBJ1-5. The CDR3 sequence is 15 residues long. Germline V gives CDR1 LGHNT, CDR2 FRNRAP. The CDR3 sequence is CASGLVPGVNQPQHF.

The V and J genes are TRBV12-3 or TRBV12-4 and TRBJ1-5; TCRdb outputs TRBD1, but without DNA this stays unchecked. The CDR3 runs 15 residues. The CDR3 spells CASSSGPSGNQPQHF.

V is TRBV5-1 and J is TRBJ2-1; TCRdb's D call of TRBD2 is untestable without DNA. The CDR3 is 14 amino acids. Germline CDR1 reads SGHRS; CDR2 reads YFSETQ. The CDR3 region is CAITGRDRENEQFF.

The chain has TRBV7-9 and TRBJ2-5; the D call of TRBD2 rests on TCRdb alone, since no DNA is present to check it. The CDR3 covers 14 residues. Per germline, CDR1 SEHNR and CDR2 FQNEAQ (reference sequence). CDR3 protein: CASSFSLPAETQYF.